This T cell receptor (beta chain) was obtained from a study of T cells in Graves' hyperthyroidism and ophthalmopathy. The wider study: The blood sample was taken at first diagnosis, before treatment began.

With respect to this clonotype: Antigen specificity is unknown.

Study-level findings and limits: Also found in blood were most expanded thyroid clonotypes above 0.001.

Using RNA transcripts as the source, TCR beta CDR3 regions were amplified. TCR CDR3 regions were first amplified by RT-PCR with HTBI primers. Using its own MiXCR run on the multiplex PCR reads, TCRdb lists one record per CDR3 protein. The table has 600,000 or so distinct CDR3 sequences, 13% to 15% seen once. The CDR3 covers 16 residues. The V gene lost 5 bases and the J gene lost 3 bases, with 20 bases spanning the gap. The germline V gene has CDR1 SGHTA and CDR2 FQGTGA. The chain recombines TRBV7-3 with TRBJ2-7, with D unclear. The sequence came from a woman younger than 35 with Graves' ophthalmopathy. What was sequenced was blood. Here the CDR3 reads CASSLCGDQTVYEQYF. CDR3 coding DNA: TGTGCCAGCAGCCTATGTGGGGATCAGACGGTCTACGAGCAGTACTTC.